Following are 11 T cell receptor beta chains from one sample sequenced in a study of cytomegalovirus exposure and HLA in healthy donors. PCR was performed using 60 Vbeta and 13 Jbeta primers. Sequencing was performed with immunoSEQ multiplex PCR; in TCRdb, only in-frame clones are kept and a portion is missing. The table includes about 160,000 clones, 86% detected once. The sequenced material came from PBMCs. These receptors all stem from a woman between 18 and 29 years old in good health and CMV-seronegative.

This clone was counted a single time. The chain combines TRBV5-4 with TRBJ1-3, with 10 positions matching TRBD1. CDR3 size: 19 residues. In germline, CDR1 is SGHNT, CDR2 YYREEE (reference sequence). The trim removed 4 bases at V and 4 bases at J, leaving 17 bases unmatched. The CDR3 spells CASSPGTGDPKTLGNTIYF. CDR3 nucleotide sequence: TGTGCCAGCAGCCCCGGGACAGGGGATCCAAAGACCCTGGGAAACACCATATATTTT.

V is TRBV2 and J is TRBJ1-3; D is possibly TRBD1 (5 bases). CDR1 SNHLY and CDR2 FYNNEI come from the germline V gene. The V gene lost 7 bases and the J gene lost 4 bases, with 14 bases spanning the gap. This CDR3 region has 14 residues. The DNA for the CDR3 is TGTGCCAGCACCTCTCGTGGGGGGGGAAACACCATATATTTT. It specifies CASTSRGGGNTIYF.

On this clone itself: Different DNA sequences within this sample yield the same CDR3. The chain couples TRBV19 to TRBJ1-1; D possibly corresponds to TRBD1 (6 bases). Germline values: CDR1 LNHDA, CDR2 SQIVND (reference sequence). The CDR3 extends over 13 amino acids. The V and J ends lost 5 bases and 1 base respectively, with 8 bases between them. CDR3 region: CASSLQGNTEAFF. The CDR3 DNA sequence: TGTGCCAGTAGTTTACAGGGGAACACTGAAGCTTTCTTT. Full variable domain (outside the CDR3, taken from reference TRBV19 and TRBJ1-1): DGGITQSPKYLFRKEGQNVTLSCEQNLNHDAMYWYRQDPGQGLRLIYYSQIVNDFQKGDIAEGYSVSREKKESFPLTVTSAQKNPTAFYLCASSLQGNTEAFFGQGTRLTVV.

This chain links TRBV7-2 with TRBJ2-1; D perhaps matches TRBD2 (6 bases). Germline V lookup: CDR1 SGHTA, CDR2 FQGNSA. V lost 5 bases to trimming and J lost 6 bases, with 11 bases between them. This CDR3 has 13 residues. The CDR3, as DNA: TGTGCCAGCAGCGTGTTGACTAGCAATGAGCAGTTCTTC. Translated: CASSVLTSNEQFF.

The CDR3 here is CAWMRRYNEQFF. The DNA for the CDR3 is TGTGCCTGGATGAGGAGATACAATGAGCAGTTCTTC. This chain links TRBV30 with TRBJ2-1; D gene unclear. Germline values: CDR1 GTSNPN, CDR2 SVGIG (reference sequence). The V end lost 4 bases, the J end lost 4 bases, and 8 bases lay between the germline ends. The CDR3 runs to 12 residues.

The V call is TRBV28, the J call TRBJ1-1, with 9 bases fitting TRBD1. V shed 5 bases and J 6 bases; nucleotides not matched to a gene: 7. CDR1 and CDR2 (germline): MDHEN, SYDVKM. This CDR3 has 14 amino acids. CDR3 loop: CASSANRGRAEAFF. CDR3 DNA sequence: TGTGCCAGCAGTGCCAACAGGGGGCGGGCTGAAGCTTTCTTT.

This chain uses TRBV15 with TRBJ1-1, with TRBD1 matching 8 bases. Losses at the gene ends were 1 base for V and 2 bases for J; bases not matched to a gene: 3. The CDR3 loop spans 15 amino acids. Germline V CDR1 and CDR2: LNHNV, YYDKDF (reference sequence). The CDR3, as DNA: TGTGCCACCAGCAGAGCGACAGGGGTCAACACTGAAGCTTTCTTT. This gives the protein CATSRATGVNTEAFF.

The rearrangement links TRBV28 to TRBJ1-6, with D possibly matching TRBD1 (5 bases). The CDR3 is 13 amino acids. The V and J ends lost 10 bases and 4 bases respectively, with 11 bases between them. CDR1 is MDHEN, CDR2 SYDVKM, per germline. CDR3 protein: CATTEGYNSPLHF. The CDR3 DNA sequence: TGTGCCACTACGGAGGGGTATAATTCACCCCTCCACTTT.

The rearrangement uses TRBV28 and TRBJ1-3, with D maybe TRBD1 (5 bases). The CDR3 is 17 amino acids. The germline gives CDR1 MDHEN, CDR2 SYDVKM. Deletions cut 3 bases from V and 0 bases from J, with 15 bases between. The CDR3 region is CASSFRTPYYSGNTIYF. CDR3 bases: TGTGCCAGCAGTTTCCGGACACCCTACTACTCTGGAAACACCATATATTTT.

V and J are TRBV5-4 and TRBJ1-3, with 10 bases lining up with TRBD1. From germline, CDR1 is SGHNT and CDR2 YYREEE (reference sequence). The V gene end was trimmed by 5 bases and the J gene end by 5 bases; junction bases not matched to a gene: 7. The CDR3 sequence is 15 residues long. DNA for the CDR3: TGTGCCAGCAGACCTGACAGGGGGCTTCGAAACACCATATATTTT. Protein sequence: CASRPDRGLRNTIYF.

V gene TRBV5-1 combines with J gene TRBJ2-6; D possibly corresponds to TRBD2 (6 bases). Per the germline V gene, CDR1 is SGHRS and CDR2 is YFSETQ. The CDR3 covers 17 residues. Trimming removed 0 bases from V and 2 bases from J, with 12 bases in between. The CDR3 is CASSLAGGEAGANVLTF. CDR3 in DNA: TGCGCCAGCAGCTTGGCGGGCGGGGAAGCTGGGGCCAACGTCCTGACTTTC.